The 14 T cell receptor beta chains below all came from one sample that was sequenced in a study of CD8 T cells in ankylosing spondylitis. Study findings and constraints: Within ankylosing spondylitis blood, a TCR beta motif made up of under 10 highly homologous variants appeared to be characteristic.

TCRdb processed the 5' RACE reads anew with MiXCR; each CDR3 protein has one entry. Among over 700,000 distinct CDR3 sequences listed, roughly 19% were seen once. The antigens for these receptors are not known. Material: blood, either unsorted or a sorted T cell fraction (not recorded which). These receptors were collected from a male donor with ankylosing spondylitis.

The V gene is TRBV20-1, the J gene TRBJ2-7; D is perhaps TRBD2 (5 bases). Trimming stripped 6 bases from V and 3 bases from J, with 21 bases between. Germline CDR1 DFQATT, CDR2 SNEGSKA (reference sequence). The CDR3 is 15 amino acids. CDR3 coding DNA: TGCAGTGCACAATATTCCGGGGAGTTTCGCTACGAGCAGTACTTC. This gives the protein CSAQYSGEFRYEQYF.

This clonotype was found a few times. The gene calls are TRBV4-1 and TRBJ2-1; D is ambiguous. The CDR3 totals 15 residues. Trimming pared 4 bases from V and 4 bases from J, leaving 14 bases between. From germline, CDR1 is MGHRA and CDR2 YSYEKL. In DNA, the CDR3 is TGCGCCAGCAGCCTCACCCCGACAACATACAATGAGCAGTTCTTC. Translating it yields CASSLTPTTYNEQFF.

At least ten counts were recorded for this clonotype. The chain carries TRBV20-1 and TRBJ2-2, with TRBD2 identical over 8 bases. This CDR3 has 17 residues. Looked up from germline, CDR1 is DFQATT and CDR2 is SNEGSKA (reference sequence). Unmatched junction bases numbered 14, after V lost 0 bases and J lost 8 bases. This chain's CDR3 is CSARDPRGAGEKGELFF. CDR3 nucleotide sequence: TGCAGTGCTAGAGATCCCCGGGGAGCGGGAGAGAAGGGGGAGCTGTTTTTT.

V is TRBV7-9 and J is TRBJ2-5, with a tentative D call TRBD2 (6 bases). V lost 4 bases and J lost 1, with 10 bases in between. Germline assignment: CDR1 SEHNR and CDR2 FQNEAQ (reference sequence). CDR3 length: 14 residues. The CDR3 DNA reads as TGTGCCAGCAGCTCGACTAGGCCCCAAGAGACCCAGTACTTC. Translation: CASSSTRPQETQYF.

This clonotype appeared a few times. The chain couples TRBV6-2 or TRBV6-3 to TRBJ2-5; no firm D call. V gave up 8 bases and J gave up 5 bases, with 12 bases separating them. The CDR3 is 12 residues long. Germline V lookup: CDR1 MNHEY, CDR2 SVGEGT. CDR3 coding DNA: TGTGCCAGCCTCACCGAGGCGGAGACCCAGTACTTC. Protein product: CASLTEAETQYF.

This clonotype was counted ten times or more. The chain links TRBV6-1 to TRBJ1-1; D remains unclear. V lost 5 bases and J 1 base, leaving 11 bases between the germline ends. CDR1 and CDR2 (germline): MNHNS, SASEGT. The CDR3 spans 14 residues. The CDR3 DNA reads TGTGCCAGCAGTCCTTATATAGAGAACACTGAAGCTTTCTTT. Protein: CASSPYIENTEAFF.

This clonotype was detected only a few times. The CDR3 sequence is CAISVNSVYEQYF. The CDR3 DNA reads TGTGCCATCAGTGTGAATAGCGTTTACGAGCAGTACTTC. The chain is built from TRBV10-3 and TRBJ2-7; a possible D gene is TRBD2 (5 bases). Germline V gene lookup returns CDR1 ENHRY and CDR2 SYGVKD. The CDR3 is 13 residues long. V was pared by 4 bases and J by 4 bases, with 11 bases between.

The chain is built from TRBV5-6 and TRBJ1-4; no firm D call. The V gene lost 1 base and the J gene lost 0 bases, with 13 bases spanning the gap. CDR3 length: 17 residues. The germline CDR1 and CDR2 sequences are SGHDT and YYEEEE. This CDR3 reads CASSLSAADPTNEKLFF. The DNA of the CDR3 is TGTGCCAGCAGCTTGAGTGCGGCAGATCCAACTAATGAAAAACTGTTTTTT. The full variable domain, with the rest looked up from reference TRBV5-6 and TRBJ1-4, is DAGVTQSPTHLIKTRGQQVTLRCSPKSGHDTVSWYQQALGQGPQFIFQYYEEEERQRGNFPDRFSGHQFPNYSSELNVNALLLGDSALYLCASSLSAADPTNEKLFFGSGTQLSVL.

This clonotype was counted only a few times. This chain links TRBV7-2 with TRBJ2-1; the match to TRBD2 covers 8 bases. This CDR3 has 15 residues. J gave up 2 bases and V 5 bases, and 5 bases lay outside the gene matches. Germline V lookup: CDR1 SGHTA, CDR2 FQGNSA. The DNA for the CDR3 is TGTGCCAGCAGCCCCCGGGGGGGACCCTACAATGAGCAGTTCTTC. Encoded protein: CASSPRGGPYNEQFF.

This rearrangement joins TRBV7-7 to TRBJ2-3; D unresolved. Germline assignment: CDR1 SSHAT and CDR2 FNYEAQ (reference sequence). V was trimmed by 1 base and J by 4 bases, leaving 12 bases between them. This CDR3 contains 15 residues. The CDR3 here is CASSLGIAGADTQYF. The CDR3 DNA sequence: TGTGCCAGCAGCTTAGGAATAGCAGGAGCAGATACGCAGTATTTT.

In its sample, this clonotype was seen many times. This chain connects TRBV20-1 to TRBJ1-1; no definite D call. The V end lost 6 bases, the J end lost 5 bases, and 10 bases lay between the germline ends. The germline CDR1 and CDR2 sequences are DFQATT and SNEGSKA (reference sequence). The CDR3 extends over 11 amino acids. The CDR3, as DNA: TGCAGTGCAGGTGGGCAAACTGAAGCTTTCTTT. Translating it yields CSAGGQTEAFF.

This rearrangement joins TRBV28 to TRBJ1-1; D perhaps matches TRBD1 (6 bases). The V and J ends lost 8 bases and 8 bases respectively, with 18 bases between them. This CDR3 spans 13 amino acids. The V gene's germline CDR1 is MDHEN and CDR2 SYDVKM. CDR3 amino acids: CASHDRQLLEAFF. CDR3 in DNA: TGTGCCAGCCACGACAGGCAACTTCTAGAAGCTTTCTTT.

This clonotype was found a few times. The chain uses TRBV20-1 and TRBJ2-7, with 11 bases identical to TRBD1. The V gene's germline CDR1 is DFQATT and CDR2 SNEGSKA (reference sequence). The CDR3 loop spans 14 amino acids. Trimming at V came to 4 bases and at J to 3 bases, leaving 5 bases not matched to a gene. The CDR3 region is CSAMGGQGVYEQYF. In nucleotides, the CDR3 is TGCAGTGCTATGGGGGGACAGGGGGTCTACGAGCAGTACTTC.

This clonotype was picked up a small number of times. J is TRBJ1-1 and V is TRBV29-1; D unclear. Germline assignment: CDR1 SQVTM and CDR2 ANQGSEA. The CDR3 loop spans 15 amino acids. The V end was cut by 5 bases, the J end by 3 bases, with 19 bases between. CDR3 sequence (DNA): TGCAGCGTTCCTCTCGCAGTAAAGAGAGACACTGAAGCTTTCTTT. It yields the protein CSVPLAVKRDTEAFF. Full variable domain (missing parts from reference TRBV29-1 and TRBJ1-1): SAVISQKPSRDICQRGTSLTIQCQVDSQVTMMFWYRQQPGQSLTLIATANQGSEATYESGFVIDKFPISRPNLTFSTLTVSNMSPEDSSIYLCSVPLAVKRDTEAFFGQGTRLTVV.